Below, 22 T cell receptor beta chains from the same sample are listed, as sequenced in a study of Graves' ophthalmopathy and Graves' hyperthyroidism. Amplification of TCR beta CDR3 regions used RNA transcripts. Second-round multiplex PCR came after a first-round RT-PCR that employed HTBI primers. MiXCR, run by TCRdb on the multiplex PCR reads, gives a single entry per CDR3 protein. The sample shows roughly 220,000 distinct CDR3 sequences, 45% of them seen only once. The sequenced sample consisted of peripheral blood. The receptors stem from an adult man with Graves' ophthalmopathy.

The rearrangement joins TRBV12-3 or TRBV12-4 to TRBJ2-5; D not resolved. Trimming stripped 3 bases from V and 9 bases from J, with 14 bases between. CDR3 length equals 13 residues. The CDR3 DNA is TGTGCCAGCAGTTTTGGCCAGAGTGAGGCCCAGTACTTC. This translates into CASSFGQSEAQYF.

The chain carries TRBV27 and TRBJ1-2; TRBD1 is a possible D gene (6 bases). The CDR3 length is 13 residues. The V and J ends lost 8 bases and 5 bases respectively, with 15 bases between them. Germline V gene sequence: CDR1 MNHEY, CDR2 SMNVEV (reference sequence). This CDR3 is CASQGRARYGYTF. The CDR3 nucleotides read TGTGCCAGCCAGGGGCGGGCGAGGTATGGCTACACCTTC.

In this sample, this clonotype turned up many times. The gene calls are TRBV10-2 and TRBJ1-2, with D possibly being TRBD1 (5 bases). This CDR3 has 12 residues. Looked up from germline, CDR1 is WSHSY and CDR2 is SAAADI. V shed 4 bases and J shed 2 bases, with 5 bases lying between them. CDR3 region: CASSGQNYGYTF. The CDR3 DNA reads TGCGCCAGCAGTGGACAGAACTATGGCTACACCTTC.

In this sample, this clonotype turned up a few times. This sequence joins TRBV6-1 and TRBJ1-2, with 7 bases aligning to TRBD1. The V and J ends lost 3 bases and 3 bases, in that order; junction bases with no gene match: 7. The CDR3 runs to 15 residues. Germline CDR1 is MNHNS and CDR2 is SASEGT. The CDR3 spells CASSERTGAHYGYTF. In nucleotides, the CDR3 is TGTGCCAGCAGTGAGAGGACAGGAGCCCACTATGGCTACACCTTC.

This clonotype was observed a handful of times. V usage is TRBV29-1 and J usage is TRBJ1-5, with 10 bases identical to TRBD1. Trimming removed 5 bases from V and 3 bases from J; junction bases left unmatched: 10. CDR1 is SQVTM, CDR2 ANQGSEA, per germline. The CDR3 loop spans 16 amino acids. CDR3 residues: CSVSRVRQGANQPQHF. The DNA for the CDR3 is TGCAGCGTTTCCCGGGTCCGACAGGGGGCCAATCAGCCCCAGCATTTT.

As to this clonotype: A junction end diverges from the germline sequence, so it may reflect a read error. CDR3 DNA sequence: TGCGCCAGCAGCCCCCGAGTTGGAGGGGGGTATGAAAAACTGTCTTTT. This encodes CASSPRVGGGYEKLSF. The genes are TRBV5-1 and TRBJ1-4; D is perhaps TRBD1 (6 bases). The CDR3 spans 16 residues. Germline CDR1 SGHRS, CDR2 YFSETQ. Variable domain in full (rest from reference TRBV5-1 and TRBJ1-4): KAGVTQTPRYLIKTRGQQVTLSCSPISGHRSVSWYQQTPGQGLQFLFEYFSETQRNKGNFPGRFSGRQFSNSRSEMNVSTLELGDSALYLCASSPRVGGGYEKLSFGSGTQLSVL.

The chain couples TRBV20-1 to TRBJ2-2, with 12 bases fitting TRBD2. With V trimmed by 4 bases and J by 7 bases, 4 bases remained unmatched. Looked up from germline, CDR1 is DFQATT and CDR2 is SNEGSKA (reference sequence). The CDR3 consists of 14 residues. The CDR3: CSATSGGAGGELFF. CDR3 DNA sequence: TGCAGTGCTACTAGCGGGGGGGCAGGCGGGGAGCTGTTTTTT.

This rearrangement joins TRBV9 to TRBJ2-2; maybe TRBD1 (6 bases). V was clipped by 4 bases and J by 0 bases, with 19 bases between them. The germline V gene has CDR1 SGDLS and CDR2 YYNGEE. The CDR3 is 18 amino acids. DNA for the CDR3: TGTGCCAGCAGCCCCCTCGGGGACATAGGTCCGAACACCGGGGAGCTGTTTTTT. Protein sequence: CASSPLGDIGPNTGELFF.

This chain joins TRBV7-6 and TRBJ2-7; 12 bases are shared with TRBD2. The CDR3 has 17 amino acids. CDR1 is SGHVS and CDR2 is FNYEAQ in the germline V gene. Trimming at V came to 0 bases and at J to 5 bases, leaving 8 bases not matched to a gene. CDR3: CASSLAETSGGSNEQYF. Written as DNA, the CDR3 is TGTGCCAGCAGCTTAGCAGAAACTAGCGGGGGGTCGAACGAGCAGTACTTC.

This clonotype was picked up many times. This rearrangement joins TRBV30 to TRBJ1-2; D is ambiguous. The CDR3 is 14 residues long. V was trimmed by 7 bases and J by 8 bases, leaving 23 bases between them. CDR1 and CDR2 from the germline V gene are GTSNPN and SVGIG (reference sequence). CDR3 residues: CASVGALGRSGYTF. CDR3 DNA: TGTGCCTCAGTTGGTGCTTTAGGACGTTCGGGCTACACCTTC.

The chain combines TRBV20-1 with TRBJ1-2; D ambiguous. Looked up from germline, CDR1 is DFQATT and CDR2 is SNEGSKA (reference sequence). CDR3 length: 14 residues. V was trimmed by 2 bases and J by 4 bases, leaving 14 bases between them. The CDR3 loop reads CSARLPRPPYGYTF. CDR3 coding DNA: TGCAGTGCTAGACTGCCCCGGCCCCCCTATGGCTACACCTTC.

Turning to this clonotype: An end of the junction differs from the germline gene, which may be a read error. The chain is built from TRBV6-5 and TRBJ1-4, with 10 bases aligning to TRBD1. CDR1 is MNHEY, CDR2 SVGAGI, per germline. The CDR3 is 17 residues long. CDR3 nucleotides: TGTGCCAGCAGTGACTCTCCGTCGGGGACAGGGGATGAAAAACTGTTTTTT. Amino acid sequence: CASSDSPSGTGDEKLFF.

J is TRBJ1-1 and V is TRBV28, with D tentatively TRBD1 (5 bases). The CDR3 runs 12 residues. Germline V gene sequence: CDR1 MDHEN, CDR2 SYDVKM. The ends were cut back, 7 bases at V and 3 bases at J, with 9 bases in the middle. CDR3 amino acids: CASMGRDTEAFF. The CDR3, as DNA: TGTGCCAGCATGGGCAGGGACACTGAAGCTTTCTTT.

V usage is TRBV12-3 or TRBV12-4 and J usage is TRBJ1-1; TRBD1 matches at 10 bases. Trimming cost V 7 bases and J 7 bases; bases outside gene matches: 9. This CDR3 region has 14 residues. DNA of the CDR3: TGTGCCAGCAACACCGGGACAGGGGTCTTTGAAGCTTTCTTT. Protein sequence: CASNTGTGVFEAFF.

This clonotype came up a few times. The CDR3 here is CSARDTGGGYTIYF. CDR3 coding DNA: TGCAGTGCTAGAGATACCGGGGGAGGGTACACCATATATTTT. The chain is built from TRBV20-1 and TRBJ1-3; D is possibly TRBD1 (5 bases). The CDR3 has 14 residues. Germline lookup yields CDR1 DFQATT and CDR2 SNEGSKA (reference sequence). V was cut by 0 bases and J by 8 bases, with 14 bases left in between.

The chain employs TRBV5-1 and TRBJ2-6; perhaps TRBD2 as D (6 bases). The CDR3 extends over 15 amino acids. V lost 8 bases, J lost 0 bases, and 12 bases lay in between. Per the germline V gene, CDR1 is SGHRS and CDR2 is YFSETQ. The CDR3 DNA sequence: TGCGCCAGTAGAAAGGAGGGCTCTGGGGCCAACGTCCTGACTTTC. Translating it yields CASRKEGSGANVLTF.

The chain has TRBV6-1 and TRBJ2-7; 16 positions agree with TRBD2. The junction had 10 bases not matched to a gene; V was cut back by 5 bases and J by 6 bases. Germline V CDR1 and CDR2: MNHNS, SASEGT. This CDR3 is 17 amino acids long. The chain's CDR3 is CASSPRGLAGGAREQYF. Here the CDR3 DNA reads TGTGCCAGCAGTCCCAGGGGACTAGCGGGGGGGGCCCGCGAGCAGTACTTC.

The J gene is TRBJ2-5, the V gene TRBV10-1; 8 positions match TRBD2. The V gene's germline CDR1 is WNHNN and CDR2 SYGVQD (reference sequence). CDR3 length: 15 amino acids. Trimming at V came to 4 bases and at J to 5 bases, leaving 9 bases not matched to a gene. The chain's CDR3 is CASSATRTSRETQYF. The CDR3 DNA follows: TGCGCCAGCAGTGCTACAAGGACTAGCAGGGAGACCCAGTACTTC.

The chain carries TRBV6-5 and TRBJ1-2; the D is unclear. V was clipped by 6 bases and J by 7 bases, with 9 bases between them. CDR1 is MNHEY and CDR2 is SVGAGI in the germline V gene. This CDR3 comprises 11 residues. The CDR3 loop reads CASRSPLGYTF. CDR3 sequence (DNA): TGTGCCAGCAGATCCCCGCTTGGCTACACCTTC.

This clonotype has just a few counts. DNA for the CDR3: TGCGCCAGCAGCGCAACTAACCTGGCGGACACTGAAGCTTTCTTT. Translated: CASSATNLADTEAFF. This chain joins TRBV5-1 and TRBJ1-1; D ambiguous. The CDR3 is 15 amino acids. Trimming pared 4 bases from V and 3 bases from J, leaving 16 bases between. In germline, CDR1 is SGHRS, CDR2 YFSETQ.

The chain has TRBV12-3 or TRBV12-4 and TRBJ2-3, with D possibly TRBD2 on 6 matching bases. V lost 7 bases and J lost 0, with 11 bases in between. The CDR3 spans 14 residues. The CDR3 loop is CASKTGDSTDTQYF. In DNA, the CDR3 is TGTGCCAGCAAAACGGGGGACAGCACAGATACGCAGTATTTT.

V gene TRBV7-8 combines with J gene TRBJ1-3, with D unclear. This CDR3 contains 14 residues. Trimming shortened V by 5 bases and J by 0 bases, and 8 bases separated the two germline ends. Looked up from germline, CDR1 is SGHVS and CDR2 is FQNEAQ. DNA of the CDR3: TGTGCCAGCAGCCACCGGGGCTCTGGAAACACCATATATTTT. Residues: CASSHRGSGNTIYF. Variable domain in full (rest from reference TRBV7-8 and TRBJ1-3): GAGVSQSPRYKVAKRGQDVALRCDPISGHVSLFWYQQALGQGPEFLTYFQNEAQLDKSGLPSDRFFAERPEGSVSTLKIQRTQQEDSAVYLCASSHRGSGNTIYFGEGSWLTVV.